Below are 19 T cell receptor beta chains sequenced from a single sample in a study of CD8 T cells in ankylosing spondylitis. TCRdb fed the 5' RACE reads into MiXCR, producing one record per CDR3 protein. This table has some 220,000 distinct CDR3 sequences, 8.2% appearing once. The sequenced sample consisted of blood, either unsorted or a sorted T cell fraction (not recorded which). These receptors were collected from a female donor with ankylosing spondylitis or in good health (not recorded which).

This clonotype was detected a few times. V gene TRBV30 combines with J gene TRBJ1-6, with a possible D match to TRBD1 (5 bases). The germline V gene encodes CDR1 GTSNPN and CDR2 SVGIG (reference sequence). V shed 2 bases and J shed 9 bases, with 14 bases lying between them. This CDR3 contains 14 residues. The CDR3 spells CAWSRDSRGSPLHF. DNA for the CDR3: TGTGCCTGGAGTCGGGACTCGCGGGGTTCACCCCTCCACTTT.

This clonotype was recorded at least ten times. The V and J genes are TRBV20-1 and TRBJ1-1; D uncertain. Germline V gene sequence: CDR1 DFQATT, CDR2 SNEGSKA (reference sequence). Trimming took off 0 bases at V and 4 bases at J, with 15 bases between the two ends. This CDR3 has 15 amino acids. The CDR3 DNA reads as TGCAGTGCTAGAGAGTCAACCGGGGTCTTCACTGAAGCTTTCTTT. Protein product: CSARESTGVFTEAFF.

This chain joins TRBV7-9 and TRBJ2-1; TRBD1 or TRBD2 may be the D gene (6 bases each). Germline V gives CDR1 SEHNR, CDR2 FQNEAQ (reference sequence). Trimming took 1 base from V and 8 from J, leaving 15 bases between them. The CDR3 covers 15 residues. The CDR3 protein is CASSLGGAPVDEQFF. CDR3 sequence (DNA): TGTGCCAGCAGCTTAGGGGGGGCCCCCGTGGATGAGCAGTTCTTC.

Many counts were recorded for this clonotype. This chain joins TRBV7-2 and TRBJ2-2; possibly TRBD1 or TRBD2 for D (5 bases each). CDR3 length: 16 residues. V lost 5 bases and J 3 bases, leaving 16 bases between the germline ends. In germline, CDR1 is SGHTA, CDR2 FQGNSA. The CDR3 DNA follows: TGTGCCAGCAGCCAGAAGAGGGCAGGGTACACCGGGGAGCTGTTTTTT. Translation gives CASSQKRAGYTGELFF.

This clonotype was seen at least ten times. This chain uses TRBV5-1 with TRBJ2-3; the D is unclear. Trimming took 1 base from V and 6 from J, leaving 6 bases between them. Germline V gene sequence: CDR1 SGHRS, CDR2 YFSETQ. This CDR3 has 12 residues. This CDR3 reads CASSLYLDTQYF. CDR3 nucleotide sequence: TGCGCCAGCAGCTTGTATTTGGATACGCAGTATTTT.

This clonotype was counted between two and nine times. The CDR3 DNA sequence: TGTGCCAGCAGCTTAGAACCGCGCCTTTACAATGAGCAGTTCTTC. Protein: CASSLEPRLYNEQFF. The chain recombines TRBV7-2 with TRBJ2-1; D gene unclear. This CDR3 has 15 residues. V lost 1 base to trimming and J lost 4 bases, with 11 bases between them. The germline gives CDR1 SGHTA, CDR2 FQGNSA.

This clonotype was picked up many times. V and J are TRBV29-1 and TRBJ1-6; D is perhaps TRBD1 (6 bases). The CDR3 is 13 amino acids. V was pared by 7 bases and J by 6 bases, with 13 bases between. The germline gives CDR1 SQVTM, CDR2 ANQGSEA. As DNA, the CDR3 is TGCAGCGCGGTGACAGGTCCTAATTCACCCCTCCACTTT. Its translation is CSAVTGPNSPLHF.

This clonotype was picked up many times. The chain is built from TRBV3-1 and TRBJ1-1; tentative D call: TRBD1 (5 bases). Trimming took off 0 bases at V and 1 base at J, with 9 bases between the two ends. Germline CDR1 LGHDT, CDR2 YNNKEL (reference sequence). The CDR3 totals 15 residues. The DNA of the CDR3 is TGTGCCAGCAGCCAAGATTCTAGGGGGAACACTGAAGCTTTCTTT. Its protein product is CASSQDSRGNTEAFF.

There are many counts of this clonotype. DNA of the CDR3: TGTGCCAGCAGACCGGACAGGGAAGATGGCTACACCTTC. This gives the protein CASRPDREDGYTF. The chain links TRBV10-3 to TRBJ1-2; the match to TRBD1 covers 8 bases. Germline V gene sequence: CDR1 ENHRY, CDR2 SYGVKD. V dropped 10 bases and J dropped 6; count of bases not matched to a gene: 10. CDR3 size: 13 residues.

This clonotype was counted only a few times. A clone one base away is much larger, so this may be a read error. The chain couples TRBV5-6 to TRBJ2-7, with 10 bases identical to TRBD2. Germline CDR1 reads SGHDT; CDR2 reads YYEEEE. The CDR3 is made up of 14 amino acids. The CDR3 sequence: CTSSFSSGSYEQYF. DNA of the CDR3: TGTACCAGCAGCTTTTCTAGCGGGAGTTACGAGCAGTACTTC.

This clonotype occurred many times. This chain joins TRBV12-3 or TRBV12-4 and TRBJ1-2, with TRBD1 matching 9 bases. V trimming: 6 bases; J trimming: 5 bases; junction bases outside the gene matches: 4. The CDR3 covers 13 residues. The CDR3 nucleotides are TGTGCCAGCAGCGATGGACAGGGGTATGGCTACACCTTC. Translated: CASSDGQGYGYTF.

This clonotype showed up many times. The chain uses TRBV28 and TRBJ2-3; the D gene is possibly TRBD2 (6 bases). The germline V gene has CDR1 MDHEN and CDR2 SYDVKM. With 6 bases removed from V and 3 bases from J, the gap between germline ends came to 13 bases. The CDR3 runs to 14 residues. CDR3 region: CASRGRRVTDTQYF. For the CDR3, the DNA is TGTGCCAGCAGGGGGAGGAGGGTTACAGATACGCAGTATTTT.

The sample holds many counts of this clonotype. The CDR3 here is CASSYWDSEAFF. For the CDR3, the DNA is TGTGCCAGCAGTTACTGGGACAGCGAAGCTTTCTTT. The rearrangement links TRBV6-2 or TRBV6-3 to TRBJ1-1; TRBD1 aligns across 7 bases. This CDR3 contains 12 residues. Trimming took 1 base from V and 8 from J; bases not matched to a gene: 1. Looked up from germline, CDR1 is MNHEY and CDR2 is SVGEGT.

This clonotype was seen ten or more times. The J gene is TRBJ1-1, the V gene TRBV20-1, with 8 bases fitting TRBD1. The CDR3 runs to 14 residues. CDR1 and CDR2 from the germline V gene are DFQATT and SNEGSKA (reference sequence). Trimming took 2 bases from V and 4 from J; bases not matched to a gene: 6. CDR3 sequence (DNA): TGCAGTGCTAGACCCACTACAGGGGGCACTGAAGCTTTCTTT. This encodes CSARPTTGGTEAFF.

This clonotype was found many times. V is TRBV20-1 and J is TRBJ2-7; 7 bases align to TRBD2. CDR1 is DFQATT and CDR2 is SNEGSKA in the germline V gene (reference sequence). This CDR3 spans 14 amino acids. V shed 1 base, J shed 4 bases, and the junction held 7 bases outside the gene matches. The CDR3 sequence is CSARGAGVMYEQYF. In DNA, the CDR3 is TGCAGTGCTAGAGGGGCGGGAGTGATGTACGAGCAGTACTTC.

The chain combines TRBV7-2 with TRBJ2-1; no firm D call. CDR1 and CDR2 (germline): SGHTA, FQGNSA. V was pared by 4 bases and J by 7 bases, with 11 bases between. This CDR3 region has 13 residues. DNA for the CDR3: TGTGCCAGCAGCTCCAGCCCACTTAATGAGCAGTTCTTC. It is translated as CASSSSPLNEQFF. Drawing the rest from reference TRBV7-2 and TRBJ2-1, the complete variable domain is GAGVSQSPSNKVTEKGKDVELRCDPISGHTALYWYRQSLGQGLEFLIYFQGNSAPDKSGLPSDRFSAERTGGSVSTLTIQRTQQEDSAVYLCASSSSPLNEQFFGPGTRLTVL.

This clonotype was detected only a few times. V gene TRBV27 combines with J gene TRBJ2-1; 13 bases are a match to TRBD2. From germline, CDR1 is MNHEY and CDR2 SMNVEV (reference sequence). The CDR3 runs 13 residues. The ends lost 11 bases at V and 10 bases at J; junction bases unmatched: 8. The CDR3 here is CASGTSGIQEQFF. The CDR3 nucleotides read TGTGCCTCCGGGACTAGCGGGATACAGGAGCAGTTCTTC.

A note on this clonotype: This sequence may be a read error, since a much larger clone differs from it by one base. V and J are TRBV19 and TRBJ1-5; D is unclear. From germline, CDR1 is LNHDA and CDR2 SQIVND (reference sequence). This CDR3 has 15 residues. CDR3 amino acids: CASSISQGRNHPQHF. As DNA, the CDR3 is TGTGCCAGTAGTATTTCCCAAGGGCGCAATCATCCCCAGCATTTT.

This clonotype has ten or more counts. This chain's CDR3 is CSGGTGVNQPQHF. CDR3 coding DNA: TGCAGTGGCGGGACAGGCGTAAATCAGCCCCAGCATTTT. The V call is TRBV20-1, the J call TRBJ1-5; TRBD1 matches 8 bases. Germline V lookup: CDR1 DFQATT, CDR2 SNEGSKA (reference sequence). The length of the CDR3 is 13 residues. Trimming at V came to 7 bases and at J to 4 bases, leaving 6 bases not matched to a gene.